This TCR beta chain was identified in a study of shared clonotypes between healthy human individuals. On the study more broadly: The composition of the donors was two women and a few men aged 18 to 49. Each donor's CD4 naive and CD4 memory cells filled three plates apiece, CD8 naive two, and CD8 memory one.

Study results and limitations: Compared with clonotypes that all four donors shared, non-shared clonotypes had lower generation probabilities. The authors sampled blood alone, and tissue repertoires likely differ.

Germline V gene data show CDR1 as MGHRA and CDR2 as YSYEKL. The V end lost 0 bases, the J end lost 6 bases, and 14 bases lay between the germline ends. CDR3 length equals 16 residues. Some clones are missing from TCRdb's copy, which holds only in-frame ones; the method was immunoSEQ multiplex PCR. The sample has millions of clones, about 95% seen once. About this clone: As yet, its antigen is unknown.

CD8 cells regarded as naive lacked CD45RO, were positively chosen for CCR7, and omitted terminally differentiated effector memory CD45RA+ cells. The V and J genes are TRBV4-1 and TRBJ2-2; tentative D call: TRBD1 (5 bases). This sequence was found in a man aged 18 to 29 in good health. Material: naive CD8+ T cells sorted from blood. The CDR3 is CASSQDSGQGPGELFF. DNA for the CDR3: TGCGCCAGCAGCCAAGATTCTGGCCAGGGCCCCGGGGAGCTGTTTTTT.